A single sample gave rise to the 2 T cell receptor beta chains below, sequenced in a study of blood T cell repertoires in COVID-19. Repertoires were generated with immunoSEQ multiplex PCR, while TCRdb's copy carries only in-frame clones and drops some. The table lists 250,000 to 350,000 clones, roughly 87% of them singletons. The sequencing sample was made of peripheral blood. The receptors come from a man between 18 and 35 years old with active or convalescent COVID-19.

The V and J genes are TRBV25-1 and TRBJ2-2, with TRBD2 as a possible D gene (5 bases). CDR3 length equals 17 residues. V was clipped by 5 bases and J by 0 bases, with 16 bases between them. The V gene's germline CDR1 is MGHDK and CDR2 SYGVNS. Written as DNA, the CDR3 is TGTGCCAGCAGTTCTGGACTCCGACGGACGAACACCGGGGAGCTGTTTTTT. Its translation is CASSSGLRRTNTGELFF.

This chain links TRBV4-1 with TRBJ1-3, with 8 bases lining up with TRBD1. This CDR3 is built from 13 residues. Germline values: CDR1 MGHRA, CDR2 YSYEKL. V lost 4 bases and J lost 12; bases outside the gene matches: 8. The CDR3 nucleotides read TGCGCCAGCAGCCTAAGACAGGGGCCTGGCATATATTTT. Translation gives CASSLRQGPGIYF.